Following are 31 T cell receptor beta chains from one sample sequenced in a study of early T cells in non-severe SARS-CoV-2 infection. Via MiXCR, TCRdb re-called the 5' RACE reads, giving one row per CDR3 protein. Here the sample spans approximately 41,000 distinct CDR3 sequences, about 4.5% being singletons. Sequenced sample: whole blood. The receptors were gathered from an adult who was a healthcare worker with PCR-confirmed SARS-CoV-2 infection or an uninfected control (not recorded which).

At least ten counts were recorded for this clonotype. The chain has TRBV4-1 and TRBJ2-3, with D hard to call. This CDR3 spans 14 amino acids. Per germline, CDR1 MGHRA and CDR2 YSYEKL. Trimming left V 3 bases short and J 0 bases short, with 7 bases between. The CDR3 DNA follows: TGCGCCAGCAGCCAGCTGTCTAGCACAGATACGCAGTATTTT. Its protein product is CASSQLSSTDTQYF.

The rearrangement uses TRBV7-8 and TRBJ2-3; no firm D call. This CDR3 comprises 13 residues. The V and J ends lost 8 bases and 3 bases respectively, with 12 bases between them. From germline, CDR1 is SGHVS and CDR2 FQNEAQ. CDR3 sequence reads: CASGPSLTDTQYF. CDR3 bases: TGTGCCAGCGGCCCGAGTTTGACAGATACGCAGTATTTT.

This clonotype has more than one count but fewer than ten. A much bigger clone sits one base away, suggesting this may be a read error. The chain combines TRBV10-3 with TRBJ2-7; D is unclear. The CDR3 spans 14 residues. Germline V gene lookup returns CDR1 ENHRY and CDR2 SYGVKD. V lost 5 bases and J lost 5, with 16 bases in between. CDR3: CAISWIEAVNEQYF. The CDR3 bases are TGTGCCATCAGTTGGATAGAGGCGGTTAACGAGCAGTACTTC.

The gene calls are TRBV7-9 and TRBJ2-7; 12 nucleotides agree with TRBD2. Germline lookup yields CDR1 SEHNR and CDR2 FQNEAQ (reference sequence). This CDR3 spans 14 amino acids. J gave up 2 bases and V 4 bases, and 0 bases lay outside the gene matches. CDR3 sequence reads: CASSSSGGAYEQYF. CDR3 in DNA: TGTGCCAGCAGCTCTAGCGGGGGGGCCTACGAGCAGTACTTC.

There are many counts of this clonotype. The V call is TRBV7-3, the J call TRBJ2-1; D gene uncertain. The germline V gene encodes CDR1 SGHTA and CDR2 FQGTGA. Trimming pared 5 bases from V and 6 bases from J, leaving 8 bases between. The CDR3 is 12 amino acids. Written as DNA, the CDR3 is TGTGCCAGCAGCCCCATTGGCAATGAGCAGTTCTTC. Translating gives CASSPIGNEQFF.

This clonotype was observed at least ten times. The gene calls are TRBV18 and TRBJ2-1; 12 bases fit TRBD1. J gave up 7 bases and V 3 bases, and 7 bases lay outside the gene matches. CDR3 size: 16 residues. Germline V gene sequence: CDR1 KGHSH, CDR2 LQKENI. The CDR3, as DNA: TGTGCCAGCTCACCGGAGGGACAGGGGGCGGTTAATGAGCAGTTCTTC. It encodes CASSPEGQGAVNEQFF.

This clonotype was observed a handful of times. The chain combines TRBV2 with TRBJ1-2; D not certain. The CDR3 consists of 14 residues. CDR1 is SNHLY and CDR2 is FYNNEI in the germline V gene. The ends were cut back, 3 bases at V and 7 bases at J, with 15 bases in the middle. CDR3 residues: CASSDGRGLGGYTF. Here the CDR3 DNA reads TGTGCCAGCAGTGACGGGCGCGGACTCGGTGGCTACACCTTC.

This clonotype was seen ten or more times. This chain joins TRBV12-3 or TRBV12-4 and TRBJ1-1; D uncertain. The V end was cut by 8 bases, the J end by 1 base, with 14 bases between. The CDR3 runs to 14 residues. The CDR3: CASSLGSQNTEAFF. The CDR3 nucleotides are TGTGCCAGCTCCTTGGGCTCCCAGAACACTGAAGCTTTCTTT.

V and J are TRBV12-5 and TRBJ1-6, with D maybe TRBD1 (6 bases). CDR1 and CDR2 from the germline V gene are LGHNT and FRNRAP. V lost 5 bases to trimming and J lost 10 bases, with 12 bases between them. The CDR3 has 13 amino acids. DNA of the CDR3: TGTGCTAGTGGTACTCGACAGGACTCACCCCTCCACTTT. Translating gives CASGTRQDSPLHF.

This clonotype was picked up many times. The CDR3 DNA reads as TGTGCCAGCAGTTCCCGCGGGGGACGGGACATTCAGTACTTC. Translated: CASSSRGGRDIQYF. The chain employs TRBV6-2 or TRBV6-3 and TRBJ2-4, with 7 bases matching TRBD2. The CDR3 loop spans 14 amino acids. Germline V lookup: CDR1 MNHEY, CDR2 SVGEGT. With V trimmed by 4 bases and J by 8 bases, 8 bases remained unmatched.

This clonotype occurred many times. The CDR3 here is CASSWGETGELFF. For the CDR3, the DNA is TGTGCCAGCAGTTGGGGCGAGACCGGGGAGCTGTTTTTT. The chain uses TRBV12-3 or TRBV12-4 and TRBJ2-2; tentative D call: TRBD1 (5 bases). V lost 4 bases to trimming and J lost 5 bases, with 8 bases between them. The CDR3 contains 13 residues.

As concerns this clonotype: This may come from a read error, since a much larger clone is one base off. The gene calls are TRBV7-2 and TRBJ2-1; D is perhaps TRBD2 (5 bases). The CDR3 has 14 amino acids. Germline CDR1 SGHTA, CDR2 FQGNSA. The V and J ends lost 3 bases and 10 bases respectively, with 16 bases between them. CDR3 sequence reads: CASSFEEVVGEQFF. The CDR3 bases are TGTGCCAGCAGCTTTGAGGAGGTAGTTGGGGAGCAGTTCTTC.

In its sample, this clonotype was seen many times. The CDR3 bases are TGCGCCAGCAGTGAACAGCCTACAAGTGGGGGCTACACCTTC. Translation gives CASSEQPTSGGYTF. This chain uses TRBV10-2 with TRBJ1-2; no firm D call. Germline V gene sequence: CDR1 WSHSY, CDR2 SAAADI. The germline V and J ends were trimmed by 3 bases and 8 bases, with 16 bases remaining between them. The CDR3 consists of 14 residues.

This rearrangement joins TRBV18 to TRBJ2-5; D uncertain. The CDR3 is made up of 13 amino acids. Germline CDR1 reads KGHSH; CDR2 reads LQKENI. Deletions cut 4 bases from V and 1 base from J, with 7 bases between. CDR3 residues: CASSRSIQETQYF. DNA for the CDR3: TGTGCCAGCTCACGGTCTATCCAAGAGACCCAGTACTTC.

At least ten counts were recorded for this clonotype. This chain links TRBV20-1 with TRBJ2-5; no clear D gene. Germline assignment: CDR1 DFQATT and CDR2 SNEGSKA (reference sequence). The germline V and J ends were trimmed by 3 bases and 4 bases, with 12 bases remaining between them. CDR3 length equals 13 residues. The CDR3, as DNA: TGCAGTGCTAGGATTTATGGAGCAGAGACCCAGTACTTC. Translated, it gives CSARIYGAETQYF.

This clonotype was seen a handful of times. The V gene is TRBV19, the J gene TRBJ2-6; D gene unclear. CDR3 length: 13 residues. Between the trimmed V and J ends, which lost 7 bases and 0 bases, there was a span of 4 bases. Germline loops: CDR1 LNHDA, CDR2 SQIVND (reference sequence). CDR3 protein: CASISSGANVLTF. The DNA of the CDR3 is TGTGCCAGTATTTCCTCTGGGGCCAACGTCCTGACTTTC.

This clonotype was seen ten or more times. The CDR3 nucleotides read TGTGCCACCAGCTACACCCTTACCCTGGGCGGCTACACCTTC. Translating gives CATSYTLTLGGYTF. This chain uses TRBV15 with TRBJ1-2; D remains ambiguous. CDR1 LNHNV and CDR2 YYDKDF come from the germline V gene (reference sequence). Deletions cut 5 bases from V and 8 bases from J, with 18 bases between. The CDR3 has 14 residues. Full variable domain (missing parts from reference TRBV15 and TRBJ1-2): DAMVIQNPRYQVTQFGKPVTLSCSQTLNHNVMYWYQQKSSQAPKLLFHYYDKDFNNEADTPDNFQSRRPNTSFCFLDIRSPGLGDTAMYLCATSYTLTLGGYTFGSGTRLTVV.

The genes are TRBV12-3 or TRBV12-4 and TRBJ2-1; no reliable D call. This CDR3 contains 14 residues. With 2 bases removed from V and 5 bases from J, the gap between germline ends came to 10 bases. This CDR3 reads CASSLSSWNNEQFF. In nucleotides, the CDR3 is TGTGCCAGCAGTTTATCCTCCTGGAACAATGAGCAGTTCTTC.

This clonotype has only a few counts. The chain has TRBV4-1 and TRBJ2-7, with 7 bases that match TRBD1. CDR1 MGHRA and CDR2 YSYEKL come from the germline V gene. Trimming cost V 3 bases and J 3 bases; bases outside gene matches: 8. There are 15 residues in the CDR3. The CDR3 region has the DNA TGCGCCAGCAGCCAGACTACCAGACAGGGCTACGAGCAGTACTTC. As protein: CASSQTTRQGYEQYF.

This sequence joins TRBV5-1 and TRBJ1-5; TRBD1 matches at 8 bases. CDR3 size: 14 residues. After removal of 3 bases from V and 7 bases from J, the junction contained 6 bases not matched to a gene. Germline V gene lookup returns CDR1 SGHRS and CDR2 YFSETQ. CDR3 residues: CASSSGQGGQPQHF. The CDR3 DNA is TGCGCCAGCAGCTCCGGACAGGGAGGACAGCCCCAGCATTTT. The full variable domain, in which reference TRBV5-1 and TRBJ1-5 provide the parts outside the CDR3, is KAGVTQTPRYLIKTRGQQVTLSCSPISGHRSVSWYQQTPGQGLQFLFEYFSETQRNKGNFPGRFSGRQFSNSRSEMNVSTLELGDSALYLCASSSGQGGQPQHFGDGTRLSIL.

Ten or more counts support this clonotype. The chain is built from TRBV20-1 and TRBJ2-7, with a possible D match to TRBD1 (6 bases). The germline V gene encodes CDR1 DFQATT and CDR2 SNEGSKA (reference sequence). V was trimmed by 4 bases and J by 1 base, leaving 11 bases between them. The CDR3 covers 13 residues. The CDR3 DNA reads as TGCAGTGCTACGGACAGAAATTCCTACGAGCAGTACTTC. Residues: CSATDRNSYEQYF.

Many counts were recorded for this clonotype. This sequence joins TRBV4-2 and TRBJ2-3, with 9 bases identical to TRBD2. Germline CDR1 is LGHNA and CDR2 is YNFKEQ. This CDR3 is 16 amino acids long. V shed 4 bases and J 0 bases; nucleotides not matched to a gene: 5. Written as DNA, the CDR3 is TGTGCCAGCAGCCCCTTTGCGGGGGGGAGCACAGATACGCAGTATTTT. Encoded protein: CASSPFAGGSTDTQYF.

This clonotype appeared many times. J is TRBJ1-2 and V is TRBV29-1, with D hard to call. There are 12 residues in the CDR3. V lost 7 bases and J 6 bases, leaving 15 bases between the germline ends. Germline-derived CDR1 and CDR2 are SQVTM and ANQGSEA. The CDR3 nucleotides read TGCAGCGCCCAGCAGAGTCCCGATGGCTACACCTTC. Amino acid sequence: CSAQQSPDGYTF. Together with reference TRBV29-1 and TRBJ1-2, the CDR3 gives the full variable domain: SAVISQKPSRDICQRGTSLTIQCQVDSQVTMMFWYRQQPGQSLTLIATANQGSEATYESGFVIDKFPISRPNLTFSTLTVSNMSPEDSSIYLCSAQQSPDGYTFGSGTRLTVV.

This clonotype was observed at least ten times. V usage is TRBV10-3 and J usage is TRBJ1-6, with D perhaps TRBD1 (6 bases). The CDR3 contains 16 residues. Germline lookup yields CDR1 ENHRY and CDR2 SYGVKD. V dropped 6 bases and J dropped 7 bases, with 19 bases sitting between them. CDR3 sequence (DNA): TGTGCCATCAGCGCTTACAGGGATGTGGGAAATTCACCCCTCCACTTT. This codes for CAISAYRDVGNSPLHF.

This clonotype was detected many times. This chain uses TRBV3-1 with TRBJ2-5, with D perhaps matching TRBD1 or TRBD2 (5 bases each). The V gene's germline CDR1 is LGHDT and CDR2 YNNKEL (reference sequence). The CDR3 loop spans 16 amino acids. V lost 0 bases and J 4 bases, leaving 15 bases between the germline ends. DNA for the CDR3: TGTGCCAGCAGCCAAGAGGGGCTAGGGAGACGAGAGACCCAGTACTTC. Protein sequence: CASSQEGLGRRETQYF.

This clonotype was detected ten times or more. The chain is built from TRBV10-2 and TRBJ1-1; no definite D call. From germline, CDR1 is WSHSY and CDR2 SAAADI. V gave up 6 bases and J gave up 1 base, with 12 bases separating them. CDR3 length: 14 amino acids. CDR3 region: CASREPATNTEAFF. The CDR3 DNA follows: TGCGCCAGCAGGGAGCCAGCGACGAACACTGAAGCTTTCTTT.

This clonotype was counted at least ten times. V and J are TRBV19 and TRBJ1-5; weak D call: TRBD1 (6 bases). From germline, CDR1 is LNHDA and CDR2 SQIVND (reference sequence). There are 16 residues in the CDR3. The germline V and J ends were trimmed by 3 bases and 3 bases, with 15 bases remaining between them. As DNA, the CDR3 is TGTGCCAGTAGTATGAAGGCAGGGGCCTTCAATCAGCCCCAGCATTTT. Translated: CASSMKAGAFNQPQHF.

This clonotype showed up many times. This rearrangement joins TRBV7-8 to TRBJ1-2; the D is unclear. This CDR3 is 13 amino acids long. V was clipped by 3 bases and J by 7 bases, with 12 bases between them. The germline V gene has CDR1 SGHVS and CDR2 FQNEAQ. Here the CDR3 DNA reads TGTGCCAGCAGCTTCTCCGAAGAGGGTGGCTACACCTTC. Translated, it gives CASSFSEEGGYTF.

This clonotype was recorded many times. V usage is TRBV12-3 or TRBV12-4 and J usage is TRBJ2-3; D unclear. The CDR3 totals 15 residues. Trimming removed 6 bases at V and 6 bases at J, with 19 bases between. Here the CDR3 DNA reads TGTGCCAGCAGAGCCCAGGACCTTACCGGGGATACGCAGTATTTT. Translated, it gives CASRAQDLTGDTQYF.

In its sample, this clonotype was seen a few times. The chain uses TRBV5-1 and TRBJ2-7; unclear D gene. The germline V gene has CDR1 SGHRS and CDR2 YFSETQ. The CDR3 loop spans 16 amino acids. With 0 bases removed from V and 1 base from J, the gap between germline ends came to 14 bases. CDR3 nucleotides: TGCGCCAGCAGCTTGGCCGGAGCAGGCGCTTCCTACGAGCAGTACTTC. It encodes CASSLAGAGASYEQYF. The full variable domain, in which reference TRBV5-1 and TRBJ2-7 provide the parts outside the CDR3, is KAGVTQTPRYLIKTRGQQVTLSCSPISGHRSVSWYQQTPGQGLQFLFEYFSETQRNKGNFPGRFSGRQFSNSRSEMNVSTLELGDSALYLCASSLAGAGASYEQYFGPGTRLTVT.

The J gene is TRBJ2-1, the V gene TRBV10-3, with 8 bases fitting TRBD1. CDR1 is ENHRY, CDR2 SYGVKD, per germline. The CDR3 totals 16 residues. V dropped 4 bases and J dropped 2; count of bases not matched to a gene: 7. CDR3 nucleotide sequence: TGTGCCATCAGTGCCTCAGGGGGCATCGCCTACAATGAGCAGTTCTTC. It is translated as CAISASGGIAYNEQFF.